This passage covers 11 T cell receptor beta chains from one sample sequenced in a study of blood T cells in healthy people across ages. Then a second PCR, running roughly 6 to 11 cycles, was carried out with a sample-barcoded 5' primer and a J-beta primer mix. Via MiXCR, TCRdb re-called the 5' RACE reads, giving one row per CDR3 protein. Here the sample spans approximately 1,100,000 distinct CDR3 sequences, under 55% being singletons. The sample consisted of blood. These receptors all come from a woman in her sixties or seventies in good health.

V is TRBV6-2 or TRBV6-3 and J is TRBJ2-7, with a possible D match to TRBD2 (6 bases). Germline-derived CDR1 and CDR2 are MNHEY and SVGEGT. V was pared by 5 bases and J by 6 bases, with 17 bases between. The CDR3 contains 14 residues. CDR3 DNA: TGTGCCAGCAGTCCAAGCGGGCATAGGTCCGAGCAGTACTTC. It is translated as CASSPSGHRSEQYF.

This chain joins TRBV5-1 and TRBJ2-5; unclear D gene. Germline V gene data show CDR1 as SGHRS and CDR2 as YFSETQ. Trimming cost V 1 base and J 0 bases, with 7 bases left between them. This CDR3 is built from 14 residues. For the CDR3, the DNA is TGCGCCAGCAGCTTGCGCGGATACCAAGAGACCCAGTACTTC. Amino acids: CASSLRGYQETQYF.

Concerning this clonotype: A junction end diverges from the germline sequence, so it may reflect a read error. The chain couples TRBV5-1 to TRBJ2-1; perhaps TRBD2 as D (6 bases). Looked up from germline, CDR1 is SGHRS and CDR2 is YFSETQ. This CDR3 contains 15 residues. CDR3 amino acids: CVSSPGVAAYNEQFF. As DNA, the CDR3 is TGCGTCAGCAGCCCGGGGGTAGCGGCCTACAATGAGCAGTTCTTC.

The chain has TRBV20-1 and TRBJ2-1; D not certain. The J call may be mistaken, given a closer DNA end match to TRBJ2-7. The CDR3 consists of 11 residues. Looked up from germline, CDR1 is DFQATT and CDR2 is SNEGSKA (reference sequence). The CDR3 region is CSASLPNEQYF. DNA of the CDR3: TGCAGTGCTAGCCTCCCCAATGAGCAGTACTTC.

The chain uses TRBV12-3 or TRBV12-4 and TRBJ2-1, with D possibly being TRBD2 (6 bases). Trimming took off 2 bases at V and 4 bases at J, with 12 bases between the two ends. CDR3 length: 15 amino acids. CDR3 DNA: TGTGCCAGCAGTTTAAGGGCCGGGGGTTACAATGAGCAGTTCTTC. It encodes CASSLRAGGYNEQFF.

This clonotype came up a few times. This chain uses TRBV21-1 with TRBJ2-5; the D call TRBD2 from the table was never checked on the DNA. TRBV21-1 is flagged as a pseudogene. The CDR3 spans 18 residues. As DNA, the CDR3 is TGTGCCAGCAGCAAAAGGGAACCGGGGCCCCTACGGGAAGAGACCCAGTACTTC. Translation gives CASSKREPGPLREETQYF.

In its sample, this clonotype was seen many times. The chain joins TRBV4-1 to TRBJ2-7; 10 nucleotides line up with TRBD2. V dropped 3 bases and J dropped 4; count of bases not matched to a gene: 3. Germline V gene lookup returns CDR1 MGHRA and CDR2 YSYEKL. The length of the CDR3 is 14 residues. CDR3 nucleotides: TGCGCCAGCAGCCAGGCTAGCGGGAGTTACGAGCAGTACTTC. This codes for CASSQASGSYEQYF.

This clonotype has just a few counts. The chain employs TRBV3-1 and TRBJ2-3; weak D call: TRBD2 (6 bases). CDR1 and CDR2 from the germline V gene are LGHDT and YNNKEL (reference sequence). The V end lost 4 bases, the J end lost 2 bases, and 13 bases lay between the germline ends. The CDR3 runs to 15 residues. Written as DNA, the CDR3 is TGTGCCAGCAGCCTGGGGCTAGCGTACACAGATACGCAGTATTTT. Translating it yields CASSLGLAYTDTQYF.

As to this clonotype: An end of the junction differs from the germline gene, which may be a read error. The genes are TRBV4-2 and TRBJ2-7; TRBD1 matches at 12 bases. CDR1 is LGHNA, CDR2 YNFKEQ, per germline. CDR3 length: 15 residues. The CDR3 DNA reads TGTGTCAGCAGCCAAGCGGGACAGGGGGCTTACGAGCAGTACTTC. It codes for CVSSQAGQGAYEQYF.

This rearrangement joins TRBV25-1 to TRBJ2-1; weak D call: TRBD1 (5 bases). Germline CDR1 and CDR2: MGHDK and SYGVNS. This CDR3 contains 11 residues. V lost 7 bases and J lost 8, with 9 bases in between. The CDR3, as DNA: TGTGCCAGCAACCAGGGCGATGAGCAGTTCTTC. Its translation is CASNQGDEQFF.

V and J are TRBV5-1 and TRBJ2-2; 8 nucleotides agree with TRBD1. CDR1 and CDR2 from the germline V gene are SGHRS and YFSETQ. V shed 3 bases and J 5 bases; nucleotides not matched to a gene: 6. The CDR3 extends over 15 amino acids. In nucleotides, the CDR3 is TGCGCCAGCAGCTCCCCGGACAGGGAAACCGGGGAGCTGTTTTTT. Its protein product is CASSSPDRETGELFF.